Sequencing of this TCR beta chain was carried out in a study of human T cells and chemical hapten exposure. A single record per CDR3 protein comes from TCRdb applying MiXCR to the RACE reads. The sample consists of over 300,000 distinct CDR3 sequences, 4% to 6% of them appearing once. Time point given: pre-sensitization, week 0. Noted treatment: therapeutic diphenylcyclopropenone sensitization with weekly scalp DPC. The germline V gene encodes CDR1 SGHDN and CDR2 FVKESK. CDR3 length equals 16 residues. The J segment lost 2 bases and the V segment lost 5 bases, leaving 11 bases of the junction unmatched.

This chain connects TRBV14 to TRBJ2-7; 8 nucleotides agree with TRBD2. The TCR was taken from a woman between 50 and 59 years old with alopecia areata. Some clones in this sample may be carry-over from other donors' samples. Sequencing used whole blood, obtained in connection with sensitization to the hapten diphenylcyclopropenone (DPC). CDR3 bases: TGTGCCAGCAGCTTTCTAAGCGGGGGTCCTGCCTACGAGCAGTACTTC. Translation: CASSFLSGGPAYEQYF.